Following are 31 T cell receptor beta chains from one sample sequenced in a study of response to subunit inactivated influenza vaccine. Via MiXCR, TCRdb re-called the RT-PCR reads, giving one row per CDR3 protein. This table holds 530,000 or so distinct CDR3 sequences, less than 15% found once. This specimen consisted of PBMCs from blood, obtained 11 to 12 days after vaccination. The source of these receptors is a man aged 50-59 years who received an inactivated influenza vaccine.

The table lists this clonotype with many counts. The V call is TRBV4-3, the J call TRBJ2-3, with 8 nucleotides matching TRBD2. The V and J ends lost 0 bases and 4 bases, in that order; junction bases with no gene match: 9. The CDR3 is made up of 17 amino acids. Germline V gives CDR1 LGHNA, CDR2 YSLEER. DNA for the CDR3: TGCGCCAGCAGCCAAGATCTAAGCGGGAGAGGGGCAGATACGCAGTATTTT. Its protein product is CASSQDLSGRGADTQYF.

This rearrangement joins TRBV7-8 to TRBJ2-1; 10 bases match TRBD1. Germline assignment: CDR1 SGHVS and CDR2 FQNEAQ. V was clipped by 3 bases and J by 4 bases; unmatched bases: 3. CDR3 length equals 15 residues. This CDR3 is CASSFGTGAYNEQFF. DNA for the CDR3: TGTGCCAGCAGCTTTGGGACAGGGGCTTACAATGAGCAGTTCTTC. The entire variable domain, with the rest obtained from reference TRBV7-8 and TRBJ2-1, is as follows: GAGVSQSPRYKVAKRGQDVALRCDPISGHVSLFWYQQALGQGPEFLTYFQNEAQLDKSGLPSDRFFAERPEGSVSTLKIQRTQQEDSAVYLCASSFGTGAYNEQFFGPGTRLTVL.

This clonotype was seen a handful of times. CDR3 residues: CASSLFGVRNTEAFF. The CDR3 DNA follows: TGTGCCAGCAGCTTATTCGGGGTTCGAAACACTGAAGCTTTCTTT. V is TRBV7-2 and J is TRBJ1-1; D gene ambiguous. Germline assignment: CDR1 SGHTA and CDR2 FQGNSA. CDR3 size: 15 residues. V lost 2 bases and J lost 2, with 12 bases in between. The whole variable domain, remainder taken from reference TRBV7-2 and TRBJ1-1, is GAGVSQSPSNKVTEKGKDVELRCDPISGHTALYWYRQSLGQGLEFLIYFQGNSAPDKSGLPSDRFSAERTGGSVSTLTIQRTQQEDSAVYLCASSLFGVRNTEAFFGQGTRLTVV.

This sequence joins TRBV7-2 and TRBJ1-1, with D perhaps TRBD1 (5 bases). In germline, CDR1 is SGHTA, CDR2 FQGNSA. The CDR3 spans 16 residues. V lost 1 base and J 5 bases, leaving 17 bases between the germline ends. CDR3 nucleotide sequence: TGTGCCAGCAGCTTAGATTCTCAGGTCGGGGGAACTGAAGCTTTCTTT. It specifies CASSLDSQVGGTEAFF. Variable domain in full (rest from reference TRBV7-2 and TRBJ1-1): GAGVSQSPSNKVTEKGKDVELRCDPISGHTALYWYRQSLGQGLEFLIYFQGNSAPDKSGLPSDRFSAERTGGSVSTLTIQRTQQEDSAVYLCASSLDSQVGGTEAFFGQGTRLTVV.

There are a few counts of this clonotype. V usage is TRBV5-6 and J usage is TRBJ2-3; possibly TRBD2 for D (6 bases). Between the trimmed V and J ends, which lost 6 bases and 2 bases, there was a span of 10 bases. The CDR3 consists of 13 residues. CDR1 and CDR2 from the germline V gene are SGHDT and YYEEEE. CDR3 in DNA: TGTGCCAGCAAGGAGGGAACCACAGATACGCAGTATTTT. It yields the protein CASKEGTTDTQYF.

This clonotype turned up a few times. This CDR3 is CASSFQTGREQYF. The CDR3 nucleotides are TGTGCCAGCAGTTTCCAGACCGGCCGGGAGCAGTACTTC. The V call is TRBV6-2 or TRBV6-3, the J call TRBJ2-7; D gene unclear. The CDR3 has 13 amino acids. The V end was cut by 4 bases, the J end by 7 bases, with 14 bases between. Germline CDR1 is MNHEY and CDR2 is SVGEGT.

The CDR3 DNA sequence: TGTGCCAGCAGCTTAGGGGGGGGCCTAAATACCTACGAGCAGTACTTC. Translation gives CASSLGGGLNTYEQYF. The V and J genes are TRBV7-2 and TRBJ2-7, with a tentative D call TRBD2 (7 bases). Looked up from germline, CDR1 is SGHTA and CDR2 is FQGNSA. V lost 1 base and J 2 bases, leaving 15 bases between the germline ends. CDR3 length: 16 amino acids. Full variable domain (remainder filled in from reference TRBV7-2 and TRBJ2-7): GAGVSQSPSNKVTEKGKDVELRCDPISGHTALYWYRQSLGQGLEFLIYFQGNSAPDKSGLPSDRFSAERTGGSVSTLTIQRTQQEDSAVYLCASSLGGGLNTYEQYFGPGTRLTVT.

The V and J genes are TRBV6-2 or TRBV6-3 and TRBJ2-2; D may be TRBD1 (6 bases). Germline V gene sequence: CDR1 MNHEY, CDR2 SVGEGT. This CDR3 is 15 amino acids long. Trimming took off 2 bases at V and 2 bases at J, with 9 bases between the two ends. CDR3 region: CASSYPRGNTGELFF. CDR3 coding DNA: TGTGCCAGCAGTTACCCCAGGGGTAACACCGGGGAGCTGTTTTTT.

A few counts support this clonotype. J is TRBJ2-1 and V is TRBV11-2; D is perhaps TRBD2 (5 bases). CDR3 length: 14 amino acids. Germline V gene sequence: CDR1 SGHAT, CDR2 FQNNGV. Trimming pared 5 bases from V and 8 bases from J, leaving 16 bases between. CDR3 sequence (DNA): TGTGCCAGCAGCGCCTCCGGGAACCGATATGAGCAGTTCTTC. This codes for CASSASGNRYEQFF.

In this sample, this clonotype turned up a few times. The rearrangement links TRBV6-1 to TRBJ2-2; D remains ambiguous. The germline CDR1 and CDR2 sequences are MNHNS and SASEGT. This CDR3 is 15 amino acids long. V was clipped by 2 bases and J by 8 bases, with 15 bases between them. CDR3 residues: CASSEFLLVGGELFF. The CDR3 coding sequence is TGTGCCAGCAGTGAATTTCTCTTGGTCGGAGGGGAGCTGTTTTTT.

This chain joins TRBV5-6 and TRBJ2-5, with D unclear. Germline CDR1 is SGHDT and CDR2 is YYEEEE. The CDR3 sequence is 13 residues long. V dropped 0 bases and J dropped 3 bases, with 6 bases sitting between them. CDR3 DNA: TGTGCCAGCAGCTTGGGCATGGAAGAGACCCAGTACTTC. Translated: CASSLGMEETQYF.

V gene TRBV29-1 combines with J gene TRBJ2-7; D might be TRBD1 (5 bases). This CDR3 comprises 14 residues. Trimming pared 2 bases from V and 1 base from J, leaving 12 bases between. Germline-derived CDR1 and CDR2 are SQVTM and ANQGSEA. The CDR3 sequence is CSVETPGISYEQYF. In DNA, the CDR3 is TGCAGCGTTGAAACCCCAGGGATTTCCTACGAGCAGTACTTC.

This clonotype has just a few counts. The J gene is TRBJ2-5, the V gene TRBV7-9; 7 bases fit TRBD1. Trimming cost V 6 bases and J 3 bases; bases outside gene matches: 7. The germline V gene encodes CDR1 SEHNR and CDR2 FQNEAQ (reference sequence). This CDR3 is 14 amino acids long. CDR3 in amino acids: CASRRDSLEETQYF. The CDR3 coding sequence is TGTGCCAGCAGACGGGACAGCTTAGAAGAGACCCAGTACTTC.

This clonotype came up a few times. J is TRBJ2-2 and V is TRBV6-2 or TRBV6-3, with a weak D call TRBD1 (6 bases). Trimming removed 5 bases from V and 3 bases from J, with 13 bases in between. From germline, CDR1 is MNHEY and CDR2 SVGEGT. This CDR3 is 15 amino acids long. The CDR3 DNA sequence: TGTGCCAGCAGTAGCCTAAACAGGGACACCGGGGAGCTGTTTTTT. Its protein product is CASSSLNRDTGELFF.

The V and J genes are TRBV20-1 and TRBJ1-5; D possibly corresponds to TRBD1 (5 bases). Looked up from germline, CDR1 is DFQATT and CDR2 is SNEGSKA (reference sequence). This CDR3 has 15 residues. Trimming stripped 5 bases from V and 0 bases from J, with 14 bases between. The CDR3 DNA follows: TGCAGTGCTCAAGATGGGACCTATAGCAATCAGCCCCAGCATTTT. Protein sequence: CSAQDGTYSNQPQHF.

This chain connects TRBV4-1 to TRBJ2-1; D call uncertain. Germline V lookup: CDR1 MGHRA, CDR2 YSYEKL. V was clipped by 0 bases and J by 7 bases, with 4 bases between them. CDR3 length equals 12 residues. The CDR3 region has the DNA TGCGCCAGCAGCCAAGACTGGAATGAGCAGTTCTTC. It specifies CASSQDWNEQFF.

This clonotype has ten or more counts. The chain employs TRBV6-2 or TRBV6-3 and TRBJ2-3, with 8 bases matching TRBD2. The trim removed 9 bases at V and 6 bases at J, leaving 8 bases unmatched. The germline gives CDR1 MNHEY, CDR2 SVGEGT. The CDR3 consists of 13 residues. CDR3 nucleotide sequence: TGTGCCAGTGGAGGGACTAGAGGCGATACGCAGTATTTT. Protein sequence: CASGGTRGDTQYF.

This clonotype has only a few counts. The genes are TRBV4-3 and TRBJ1-2; possibly TRBD1 for D (6 bases). V was clipped by 0 bases and J by 5 bases, with 7 bases between them. Germline V gene data show CDR1 as LGHNA and CDR2 as YSLEER. The CDR3 is 13 residues long. The CDR3, as DNA: TGCGCCAGCAGCCAAGATCAGGGGTATGGCTACACCTTC. As protein: CASSQDQGYGYTF.

Only a few counts were recorded for this clonotype. The chain combines TRBV3-1 with TRBJ2-5; D is perhaps TRBD2 (5 bases). This CDR3 has 14 residues. Germline V lookup: CDR1 LGHDT, CDR2 YNNKEL (reference sequence). The V and J ends lost 3 bases and 2 bases respectively, with 10 bases between them. The CDR3 DNA is TGTGCCAGCAGCCAGCGGGTCAGACAAGAGACCCAGTACTTC. Translated, it gives CASSQRVRQETQYF.

The chain uses TRBV7-9 and TRBJ1-4, with 8 nucleotides matching TRBD1. Germline V CDR1 and CDR2: SEHNR, FQNEAQ (reference sequence). The junction had 13 bases not matched to a gene; V was cut back by 4 bases and J by 6 bases. The CDR3 consists of 17 residues. The CDR3 loop is CASSSQRIPGQDEKLFF. The CDR3 coding sequence is TGTGCCAGCAGCTCCCAACGGATACCGGGACAGGATGAAAAACTGTTTTTT.

This clonotype was detected only a few times. V usage is TRBV5-6 and J usage is TRBJ2-1; 14 nucleotides agree with TRBD2. This CDR3 is built from 15 residues. CDR1 SGHDT and CDR2 YYEEEE come from the germline V gene. V was clipped by 4 bases and J by 8 bases; unmatched bases: 5. The CDR3 region is CASSPGTSGRYEQFF. The DNA of the CDR3 is TGTGCCAGCAGCCCCGGGACTAGCGGGAGATATGAGCAGTTCTTC. Complete variable domain (other parts from reference TRBV5-6 and TRBJ2-1): DAGVTQSPTHLIKTRGQQVTLRCSPKSGHDTVSWYQQALGQGPQFIFQYYEEEERQRGNFPDRFSGHQFPNYSSELNVNALLLGDSALYLCASSPGTSGRYEQFFGPGTRLTVL.

This clonotype has more than one count but fewer than ten. The J gene is TRBJ2-2, the V gene TRBV4-3; 12 bases line up with TRBD2. This CDR3 is 18 amino acids long. Germline V lookup: CDR1 LGHNA, CDR2 YSLEER. The J segment lost 3 bases and the V segment lost 2 bases, leaving 7 bases of the junction unmatched. Here the CDR3 reads CASSQPLRTSGDTGELFF. The DNA of the CDR3 is TGCGCCAGCAGCCAACCGCTTCGGACTAGCGGGGACACCGGGGAGCTGTTTTTT.

The chain employs TRBV11-2 and TRBJ1-1, with a tentative D call TRBD1 (6 bases). Germline CDR1 is SGHAT and CDR2 is FQNNGV. V was clipped by 4 bases and J by 3 bases, with 21 bases between them. This CDR3 spans 17 amino acids. CDR3 sequence reads: CASSSDAEQGWYTEAFF. In DNA form, the CDR3 reads TGTGCCAGCAGCTCTGATGCAGAACAGGGCTGGTACACTGAAGCTTTCTTT.

This clonotype was detected ten times or more. This chain joins TRBV28 and TRBJ2-5; TRBD1 matches 10 bases. Losses at the gene ends were 3 bases for V and 4 bases for J; bases not matched to a gene: 14. The CDR3 runs 18 residues. CDR1 and CDR2 from the germline V gene are MDHEN and SYDVKM. The CDR3 DNA follows: TGTGCCAGCAGTTTTCCCGGTACTTTCAGACAGGGGGCAGAGACCCAGTACTTC. This translates into CASSFPGTFRQGAETQYF.

The rearrangement links TRBV11-2 to TRBJ2-3, with 9 positions matching TRBD1. The germline gives CDR1 SGHAT, CDR2 FQNNGV. V shed 6 bases and J 5 bases; nucleotides not matched to a gene: 9. This CDR3 region has 15 residues. CDR3 coding DNA: TGTGCCAGCAGATTACGGACAGGGGCAGAAGATACGCAGTATTTT. Encoded protein: CASRLRTGAEDTQYF.

This clonotype came up a few times. V gene TRBV15 combines with J gene TRBJ2-1; D is unclear. This CDR3 region has 16 residues. Germline-derived CDR1 and CDR2 are LNHNV and YYDKDF (reference sequence). V was pared by 5 bases and J by 2 bases, with 16 bases between. In DNA, the CDR3 is TGTGCCACCAGCCGGAGCGCCCAGAACCCCTACAATGAGCAGTTCTTC. Its protein product is CATSRSAQNPYNEQFF. The whole variable domain, filled in from reference TRBV15 and TRBJ2-1, reads DAMVIQNPRYQVTQFGKPVTLSCSQTLNHNVMYWYQQKSSQAPKLLFHYYDKDFNNEADTPDNFQSRRPNTSFCFLDIRSPGLGDTAMYLCATSRSAQNPYNEQFFGPGTRLTVL.

This chain connects TRBV7-9 to TRBJ1-2; no reliable D call. The length of the CDR3 is 15 residues. V gave up 1 base and J gave up 4 bases, with 13 bases separating them. Germline V gene lookup returns CDR1 SEHNR and CDR2 FQNEAQ (reference sequence). The CDR3, as DNA: TGTGCCAGCAGCTTAGATACCTTCTCCGTCTATGGCTACACCTTC. The encoded protein is CASSLDTFSVYGYTF.

This clonotype was detected only a few times. J is TRBJ2-7 and V is TRBV5-1; 7 bases match TRBD2. The ends lost 7 bases at V and 5 bases at J; junction bases unmatched: 3. Looked up from germline, CDR1 is SGHRS and CDR2 is YFSETQ. CDR3 length: 11 residues. The CDR3 nucleotides are TGCGCCAGCGGGGACTACCACGAGCAGTACTTC. It specifies CASGDYHEQYF.

The chain employs TRBV25-1 and TRBJ2-3; 7 bases are a match to TRBD2. CDR3 size: 14 residues. The germline V gene encodes CDR1 MGHDK and CDR2 SYGVNS. V trimming: 2 bases; J trimming: 6 bases; junction bases outside the gene matches: 5. The CDR3 region is CASSEQRGGDTQYF. The CDR3, as DNA: TGTGCCAGCAGTGAACAGCGGGGCGGGGATACGCAGTATTTT.

V is TRBV28 and J is TRBJ2-3; D may be TRBD2 (6 bases). Germline loops: CDR1 MDHEN, CDR2 SYDVKM. The ends were cut back, 6 bases at V and 3 bases at J, with 16 bases in the middle. The CDR3 contains 15 residues. CDR3 sequence reads: CASSRGVRSTDTQYF. CDR3 in DNA: TGTGCCAGCAGCCGCGGGGTGAGGAGTACAGATACGCAGTATTTT.

The sample holds a few counts of this clonotype. The V gene is TRBV2, the J gene TRBJ2-7, with a tentative D call TRBD1 (6 bases). From germline, CDR1 is SNHLY and CDR2 FYNNEI. This CDR3 has 16 residues. The V and J ends lost 6 bases and 3 bases respectively, with 21 bases between them. CDR3 in DNA: TGTGCCAGCAGGGGGGACCGACAGGCCAGTTTCTACGAGCAGTACTTC. Translated: CASRGDRQASFYEQYF.